These 12 T cell receptor beta chains originate from one sample sequenced in a study of T cell responses to AZD1222 COVID-19 vaccine. Profiled with immunoSEQ multiplex PCR; TCRdb holds only in-frame clones, not every one. The sample yields approximately 26,000 clones, 88% seen once. The sequencing used peripheral blood, collected 28 days after the second AZD1222 dose. These receptors all come from an adult who received the AZD1222 COVID-19 vaccine.

This clone has a single count. The V gene is TRBV6-1, the J gene TRBJ2-7; 7 bases fit TRBD1. The V gene end was trimmed by 3 bases and the J gene end by 6 bases; junction bases not matched to a gene: 2. This CDR3 comprises 12 residues. From germline, CDR1 is MNHNS and CDR2 SASEGT. CDR3 coding DNA: TGTGCCAGCAGTGAGACAGGGACCGAGCAGTACTTC. It specifies CASSETGTEQYF.

This clone has only one observation. The chain combines TRBV10-3 with TRBJ2-3, with 15 bases fitting TRBD2. The CDR3 is 17 amino acids. V trimming: 6 bases; J trimming: 1 base; junction bases outside the gene matches: 5. CDR1 and CDR2 from the germline V gene are ENHRY and SYGVKD. The CDR3 DNA reads TGTGCCATCAGGAGGACTAGCGGGGGGGCAGGCACAGATACGCAGTATTTT. Protein product: CAIRRTSGGAGTDTQYF.

The rearrangement links TRBV7-3 to TRBJ2-5; D not certain. Germline loops: CDR1 SGHTA, CDR2 FQGTGA. V gave up 2 bases and J gave up 1 base, with 2 bases separating them. The length of the CDR3 is 12 residues. CDR3 in amino acids: CASSLGQETQYF. DNA of the CDR3: TGTGCCAGCAGCTTAGGCCAAGAGACCCAGTACTTC.

This chain joins TRBV7-9 and TRBJ1-1; D gene uncertain. This CDR3 spans 12 amino acids. V was shortened by 5 bases and J by 1 base, with 5 bases between the two germline ends. The V gene's germline CDR1 is SEHNR and CDR2 FQNEAQ (reference sequence). The CDR3 reads CASSAGNTEAFF. DNA of the CDR3: TGTGCCAGCAGCGCCGGGAACACTGAAGCTTTCTTT.

The rearrangement uses TRBV4-3 and TRBJ1-2; 9 bases line up with TRBD1. Germline V gene sequence: CDR1 LGHNA, CDR2 YSLEER. There are 15 residues in the CDR3. Unmatched junction bases numbered 5, after V lost 0 bases and J lost 6 bases. The CDR3 region has the DNA TGCGCCAGCAGCCAAGATGGGACAGGGTCAGATGGCTACACCTTC. Translating gives CASSQDGTGSDGYTF.

This clone has only one observation. The V call is TRBV5-6, the J call TRBJ2-1; no clear D gene. The CDR3 extends over 16 amino acids. Germline V CDR1 and CDR2: SGHDT, YYEEEE. V was clipped by 0 bases and J by 0 bases, with 10 bases between them. CDR3 DNA: TGTGCCAGCAGCTTGGGCGTGGCGAGCTCCTACAATGAGCAGTTCTTC. This codes for CASSLGVASSYNEQFF.

V gene TRBV7-9 combines with J gene TRBJ2-3; TRBD1 is a possible D gene (6 bases). CDR1 and CDR2 from the germline V gene are SEHNR and FQNEAQ (reference sequence). Deletions cut 5 bases from V and 6 bases from J, with 12 bases between. The CDR3 is 13 amino acids. The DNA for the CDR3 is TGTGCCAGCAGCCCACAGGGCCGGGATACGCAGTATTTT. It codes for CASSPQGRDTQYF.

This clone turned up a few times. This chain's CDR3 is CASSPGKGQPQHF. Written as DNA, the CDR3 is TGTGCCAGCAGCCCCGGTAAGGGTCAGCCCCAGCATTTT. The genes are TRBV7-2 and TRBJ1-5; D uncertain. V was shortened by 5 bases and J by 6 bases, with 11 bases between the two germline ends. The length of the CDR3 is 13 residues. Germline V gene data show CDR1 as SGHTA and CDR2 as FQGNSA. Full variable domain (rest looked up from reference TRBV7-2 and TRBJ1-5): GAGVSQSPSNKVTEKGKDVELRCDPISGHTALYWYRQSLGQGLEFLIYFQGNSAPDKSGLPSDRFSAERTGGSVSTLTIQRTQQEDSAVYLCASSPGKGQPQHFGDGTRLSIL.

This rearrangement joins TRBV7-8 to TRBJ2-2; 14 nucleotides match TRBD2. Germline trimming cut 8 bases from V and 2 bases from J; bases unmatched to any gene: 4. Germline V gives CDR1 SGHVS, CDR2 FQNEAQ. The CDR3 runs 16 residues. The CDR3 DNA reads as TGTGCCAGCCAGACTAGCGGGGGGGCCAACACCGGGGAGCTGTTTTTT. Translating it yields CASQTSGGANTGELFF.

The rearrangement joins TRBV18 to TRBJ2-3, with TRBD2 matching over 7 bases. CDR1 is KGHSH, CDR2 LQKENI, per germline. This CDR3 comprises 18 residues. V dropped 3 bases and J dropped 1; count of bases not matched to a gene: 13. The CDR3 reads CASSPTAVSGVGTDTQYF. Written as DNA, the CDR3 is TGTGCCAGCTCACCCACTGCTGTCAGCGGGGTCGGCACAGATACGCAGTATTTT.

The chain carries TRBV29-1 and TRBJ1-2; D remains unclear. CDR3 size: 12 residues. Deletions cut 3 bases from V and 11 bases from J, with 16 bases between. Germline CDR1 is SQVTM and CDR2 is ANQGSEA. The CDR3 DNA reads as TGCAGCGTTGATGCGGAGGATGAAGGGTACACCTTC. Residues: CSVDAEDEGYTF.

The CDR3 reads CASSQDALITLNEQFF. DNA of the CDR3: TGTGCCAGCAGCCAAGACGCGCTTATTACTCTCAATGAGCAGTTCTTC. The genes are TRBV3-1 (or the pseudogene TRBV3-2) and TRBJ2-1, with D unclear. Trimming shortened V by 0 bases and J by 6 bases, and 15 bases separated the two germline ends. The CDR3 consists of 16 residues. The germline V gene has CDR1 LGHDT and CDR2 YNNKEL (reference sequence).